One and the same sample provided the 30 T cell receptor beta chains below, sequenced in a study of T cell repertoires in cytomegalovirus infection. MiXCR, applied by TCRdb to the reads, yields one record per CDR3 protein. The sample lists about 330,000 distinct CDR3 sequences; more than 9% were seen once. Sequenced sample: PBMCs. The source is a human donor in good health (CMV status not recorded). Some clones in this sample may be carry-over from other donors' samples.

The chain uses TRBV20-1 and TRBJ2-7, with D maybe TRBD2 (5 bases). The CDR3 length is 17 residues. Germline V gene sequence: CDR1 DFQATT, CDR2 SNEGSKA (reference sequence). The V and J ends lost 1 base and 6 bases respectively, with 25 bases between them. The CDR3 reads CSARAPVRVANFGEQYF. The CDR3 DNA follows: TGCAGTGCTAGAGCCCCGGTGAGGGTTGCTAATTTTGGCGAGCAGTACTTC.

The V gene is TRBV2, the J gene TRBJ1-2; 7 positions match TRBD1. V trimming: 8 bases; J trimming: 4 bases; junction bases outside the gene matches: 4. Germline CDR1 reads SNHLY; CDR2 reads FYNNEI. The CDR3 spans 12 residues. The CDR3 sequence is CASVQGLYGYTF. The CDR3 DNA follows: TGTGCCAGCGTACAGGGGCTCTATGGCTACACCTTC.

This clonotype has at least ten counts. The CDR3 here is CASSLEWQRFYGYTF. For the CDR3, the DNA is TGTGCCAGCAGCTTAGAGTGGCAGCGATTTTATGGCTACACCTTC. V and J are TRBV7-2 and TRBJ1-2; D remains unclear. In germline, CDR1 is SGHTA, CDR2 FQGNSA. The ends were cut back, 1 base at V and 5 bases at J, with 14 bases in the middle. The CDR3 is 15 residues long.

This clonotype was seen at least ten times. V gene TRBV7-2 combines with J gene TRBJ1-6, with 7 bases fitting TRBD1. The germline V gene has CDR1 SGHTA and CDR2 FQGNSA. With V trimmed by 5 bases and J by 9 bases, 10 bases remained unmatched. The CDR3 spans 15 residues. The chain's CDR3 is CASSGETGWGSPLHF. CDR3 DNA sequence: TGTGCCAGCAGCGGCGAGACAGGGTGGGGTTCACCCCTCCACTTT.

This clonotype was seen repeatedly, ten times or more. The limits of the CDR3 on the DNA are not certain, so only TCRdb's listed CDR3 is given. The chain links TRBV7-3 to TRBJ2-3; the table's TRBD1 call for D was not verified on the DNA. Germline V gene sequence: CDR1 SGHTA, CDR2 FQGTGA. The CDR3 is 13 amino acids long, termini counted. The CDR3 region is CASSFGAGDTQYF.

Remarks on this clonotype: Sequence at one end of the junction differs from germline and may be a read error. This chain links TRBV4-1 with TRBJ1-1; D gene ambiguous. The CDR3 is 15 residues long. The germline V gene encodes CDR1 MGHRA and CDR2 YSYEKL. The CDR3 sequence: CASSQHSTMNTEAFF. The CDR3 coding sequence is TGTGCCAGCAGCCAACATAGTACTATGAACACTGAAGCTTTCTTT.

This clonotype was seen repeatedly, ten times or more. V is TRBV6-6 and J is TRBJ1-4, with D perhaps TRBD1 (5 bases). Trimming took off 4 bases at V and 8 bases at J, with 20 bases between the two ends. The CDR3 runs to 16 residues. Germline assignment: CDR1 MNHNY and CDR2 SVGAGI (reference sequence). The CDR3 is CASSSNPGLSEEKLFF. CDR3 coding DNA: TGTGCCAGCAGTTCCAACCCAGGGTTAAGCGAGGAAAAACTGTTTTTT.

This clonotype has ten or more counts. V and J are TRBV7-2 and TRBJ2-3; 11 positions match TRBD2. This CDR3 has 16 residues. In germline, CDR1 is SGHTA, CDR2 FQGNSA. With V trimmed by 5 bases and J by 8 bases, 12 bases remained unmatched. The CDR3 region is CASSAPGLAGGSTQYF. The CDR3 DNA reads TGTGCCAGCAGCGCTCCGGGGCTAGCGGGAGGATCTACGCAGTATTTT.

This clonotype showed up many times. The chain links TRBV12-3 or TRBV12-4 to TRBJ1-1; D possibly corresponds to TRBD1 (5 bases). This CDR3 is built from 11 residues. V was shortened by 5 bases and J by 9 bases, with 10 bases between the two germline ends. In nucleotides, the CDR3 is TGTGCCAGCAGTCCGGGACCTCAAGCTTTCTTT. Protein product: CASSPGPQAFF.

V usage is TRBV6-2 or TRBV6-3 and J usage is TRBJ1-1; D unclear. The CDR3 totals 15 residues. V gave up 6 bases and J gave up 0 bases, with 14 bases separating them. Germline V gene lookup returns CDR1 MNHEY and CDR2 SVGEGT. This CDR3 is CASSPMARMNTEAFF. Written as DNA, the CDR3 is TGTGCCAGCAGCCCCATGGCCAGGATGAACACTGAAGCTTTCTTT.

The chain links TRBV12-3 or TRBV12-4 to TRBJ2-1, with 7 bases aligning to TRBD2. The junction had 7 bases not matched to a gene; V was cut back by 6 bases and J by 5 bases. The CDR3 is 14 amino acids. In DNA form, the CDR3 reads TGTGCCAGCAGGACGGGGGGTACCCACAATGAGCAGTTCTTC. It yields the protein CASRTGGTHNEQFF.

A note on this clonotype: This may come from a read error, since a much larger clone is one base off. This sequence joins TRBV6-9 and TRBJ2-3, with 8 bases lining up with TRBD1. The CDR3 runs 14 residues. The J segment lost 0 bases and the V segment lost 4 bases, leaving 0 bases of the junction unmatched. Germline CDR1 MNHGY, CDR2 SVAAGI. The CDR3, as DNA: TGTGCCAGCAGTTGGGACAGGAGCACAGATACGCAGTATTTT. Its translation: CASSWDRSTDTQYF.

The sample holds many counts of this clonotype. The genes are TRBV7-2 and TRBJ1-4, with D tentatively TRBD1 (5 bases). The germline V and J ends were trimmed by 2 bases and 9 bases, with 13 bases remaining between them. Germline V gene data show CDR1 as SGHTA and CDR2 as FQGNSA. CDR3 length equals 14 residues. The chain's CDR3 is CASSLLQGSQKLFF. DNA for the CDR3: TGTGCCAGCAGCTTACTGCAGGGAAGTCAAAAACTGTTTTTT.

This clonotype was seen only a few times. The chain couples TRBV28 to TRBJ2-7; a weak D match, TRBD2 (5 bases). Germline CDR1 reads MDHEN; CDR2 reads SYDVKM. Trimming stripped 3 bases from V and 2 bases from J, with 8 bases between. CDR3 length: 13 amino acids. CDR3 residues: CASSLRVPYEQYF. Here the CDR3 DNA reads TGTGCCAGCAGTTTGAGGGTTCCCTACGAGCAGTACTTC.

The count of this clonotype is one. The gene calls are TRBV4-2 and TRBJ1-2; perhaps TRBD1 as D (5 bases). Trimming pared 0 bases from V and 3 bases from J, leaving 11 bases between. The CDR3 runs 15 residues. The germline V gene encodes CDR1 LGHNA and CDR2 YNFKEQ. CDR3 protein: CASSQDKGHDYGYTF. The DNA for the CDR3 is TGTGCCAGCAGCCAAGACAAGGGGCATGACTATGGCTACACCTTC.

In its sample, this clonotype was seen many times. This chain connects TRBV7-8 to TRBJ1-4, with D unclear. Germline-derived CDR1 and CDR2 are SGHVS and FQNEAQ. Trimming shortened V by 7 bases and J by 3 bases, and 15 bases separated the two germline ends. This CDR3 spans 15 amino acids. The CDR3 DNA is TGTGCCAGCACGCAAATCCCTTCGGCTAATGAAAAACTGTTTTTT. Translated: CASTQIPSANEKLFF.

This clonotype has more than one count but fewer than ten. The CDR3 DNA sequence: TGTGCCAGCAGTATTGGTTGGAATGAAAAACTGTTTTTT. It specifies CASSIGWNEKLFF. The chain recombines TRBV6-6 with TRBJ1-4, with D uncertain. Germline assignment: CDR1 MNHNY and CDR2 SVGAGI (reference sequence). Trimming stripped 5 bases from V and 5 bases from J, with 9 bases between. CDR3 size: 13 residues.

This clonotype has a handful of counts. The V call is TRBV6-2 or TRBV6-3, the J call TRBJ2-1, with 11 bases identical to TRBD2. V was pared by 5 bases and J by 3 bases, with 6 bases of the junction left unmatched. Germline values: CDR1 MNHEY, CDR2 SVGEGT. The CDR3 runs to 16 residues. Here the CDR3 DNA reads TGTGCCAGCAGTCATCATCTAGCGGGGGGCTACAATGAGCAGTTCTTC. It codes for CASSHHLAGGYNEQFF.

A few counts support this clonotype. V is TRBV6-5 and J is TRBJ2-7, with D unresolved. This CDR3 is built from 11 residues. Germline CDR1 reads MNHEY; CDR2 reads SVGAGI. Trimming took off 6 bases at V and 5 bases at J, with 8 bases between the two ends. The DNA for the CDR3 is TGTGCCAGCAGGCAGTCCAACGAGCAGTACTTC. This encodes CASRQSNEQYF.

This clonotype was counted between two and nine times. V and J are TRBV6-2 or TRBV6-3 and TRBJ1-2; D gene uncertain. This CDR3 is 15 amino acids long. V was shortened by 6 bases and J by 6 bases, with 20 bases between the two germline ends. Germline values: CDR1 MNHEY, CDR2 SVGEGT. The CDR3 sequence: CASSRRAGGPNGYTF. DNA of the CDR3: TGTGCCAGCAGCCGGCGGGCGGGAGGACCCAATGGCTACACCTTC.

The chain recombines TRBV2 with TRBJ2-5, with D possibly TRBD2 on 6 matching bases. The CDR3 consists of 14 residues. CDR1 is SNHLY, CDR2 FYNNEI, per germline. Trimming shortened V by 7 bases and J by 6 bases, and 18 bases separated the two germline ends. CDR3 bases: TGTGCCAGCACAAGCGGACTACCGGAAAAGACCCAGTACTTC. This codes for CASTSGLPEKTQYF. Full variable domain (missing parts from reference TRBV2 and TRBJ2-5): EPEVTQTPSHQVTQMGQEVILRCVPISNHLYFYWYRQILGQKVEFLVSFYNNEISEKSEIFDDQFSVERPDGSNFTLKIRSTKLEDSAMYFCASTSGLPEKTQYFGPGTRLLVL.

The table lists this clonotype with a few counts. The rearrangement uses TRBV25-1 and TRBJ1-1; 7 nucleotides line up with TRBD1. Germline CDR1 reads MGHDK; CDR2 reads SYGVNS. V lost 0 bases, J lost 7 bases, and 14 bases stayed unmatched. The length of the CDR3 is 17 residues. CDR3 residues: CASSEYTGDKGGNEAFF. CDR3 DNA: TGTGCCAGCAGTGAATATACAGGGGACAAGGGGGGAAATGAAGCTTTCTTT.

This clonotype was seen at least ten times. V usage is TRBV7-2 and J usage is TRBJ1-2; 11 bases agree with TRBD1. The germline V gene encodes CDR1 SGHTA and CDR2 FQGNSA. V lost 1 base, J lost 2 bases, and 6 bases stayed unmatched. The CDR3 extends over 17 amino acids. The CDR3 protein is CASSLGRTGGGNYGYTF. Written as DNA, the CDR3 is TGTGCCAGCAGCTTAGGGAGGACAGGGGGCGGCAACTATGGCTACACCTTC. Complete variable domain (other parts from reference TRBV7-2 and TRBJ1-2): GAGVSQSPSNKVTEKGKDVELRCDPISGHTALYWYRQSLGQGLEFLIYFQGNSAPDKSGLPSDRFSAERTGGSVSTLTIQRTQQEDSAVYLCASSLGRTGGGNYGYTFGSGTRLTVV.

This clonotype was found a few times. The V gene is TRBV6-8, the J gene TRBJ2-7, with 11 bases matching TRBD1. There are 15 residues in the CDR3. V dropped 6 bases and J dropped 2; count of bases not matched to a gene: 6. Germline-derived CDR1 and CDR2 are MNHGY and SAAAGT. CDR3 region: CASSLGTGGAYEQYF. CDR3 DNA sequence: TGTGCCAGCAGCCTAGGGACAGGGGGGGCCTACGAGCAGTACTTC.

Comments on this clonotype: It may be a read error: a sequence one base away is much more abundant. This chain connects TRBV7-9 to TRBJ1-6; weak D call: TRBD1 (5 bases). The germline V gene has CDR1 SEHNR and CDR2 FQNEAQ (reference sequence). V was clipped by 1 base and J by 12 bases, with 10 bases between them. The CDR3 extends over 13 amino acids. Here the CDR3 DNA reads TGTGCCAGCAGCTTAGATGGGGACTTACCCCTCCACTTT. It is translated as CASSLDGDLPLHF.

In this sample, this clonotype turned up a few times. The chain combines TRBV7-6 with TRBJ2-7; TRBD1 matches at 9 bases. Germline-derived CDR1 and CDR2 are SGHVS and FNYEAQ. The CDR3 consists of 14 residues. Trimming at V came to 3 bases and at J to 3 bases, leaving 3 bases not matched to a gene. Written as DNA, the CDR3 is TGTGCCAGCAGCTTTTCGGGACAGGGCTACGAGCAGTACTTC. Amino acids: CASSFSGQGYEQYF.

This chain links TRBV6-2 or TRBV6-3 with TRBJ2-7; unclear D gene. Trimming left V 2 bases short and J 1 base short, with 9 bases between. This CDR3 contains 14 residues. The V gene's germline CDR1 is MNHEY and CDR2 SVGEGT. In DNA form, the CDR3 reads TGTGCCAGCAGTTACGGCGGCAAATCCTACGAGCAGTACTTC. This translates into CASSYGGKSYEQYF.

This clonotype came up a few times. The J gene is TRBJ1-1, the V gene TRBV7-2; perhaps TRBD1 as D (6 bases). Trimming took 0 bases from V and 0 from J, leaving 11 bases between them. The germline CDR1 and CDR2 sequences are SGHTA and FQGNSA. This CDR3 has 16 amino acids. The CDR3 nucleotides are TGTGCCAGCAGCTTAGCCGGGGGCACCATGAACACTGAAGCTTTCTTT. This codes for CASSLAGGTMNTEAFF. Full variable domain (outside the CDR3, taken from reference TRBV7-2 and TRBJ1-1): GAGVSQSPSNKVTEKGKDVELRCDPISGHTALYWYRQSLGQGLEFLIYFQGNSAPDKSGLPSDRFSAERTGGSVSTLTIQRTQQEDSAVYLCASSLAGGTMNTEAFFGQGTRLTVV.

This clonotype was counted many times. This chain joins TRBV15 and TRBJ1-5; the D is unclear. Germline CDR1 LNHNV, CDR2 YYDKDF (reference sequence). The CDR3 is 12 residues long. V lost 7 bases to trimming and J lost 9 bases, with 13 bases between them. The CDR3 protein is CATNLREGPQHF. The DNA of the CDR3 is TGTGCCACCAACCTGAGAGAGGGGCCCCAGCATTTT.

This clonotype has ten or more counts. CDR3 sequence (DNA): TGTGCCAGCAGTTTTGGTCACAGGAACACTGAAGCTTTCTTT. It specifies CASSFGHRNTEAFF. The V and J genes are TRBV12-3 or TRBV12-4 and TRBJ1-1, with unresolved D. The CDR3 has 14 amino acids. Trimming removed 3 bases from V and 1 base from J, with 9 bases in between.